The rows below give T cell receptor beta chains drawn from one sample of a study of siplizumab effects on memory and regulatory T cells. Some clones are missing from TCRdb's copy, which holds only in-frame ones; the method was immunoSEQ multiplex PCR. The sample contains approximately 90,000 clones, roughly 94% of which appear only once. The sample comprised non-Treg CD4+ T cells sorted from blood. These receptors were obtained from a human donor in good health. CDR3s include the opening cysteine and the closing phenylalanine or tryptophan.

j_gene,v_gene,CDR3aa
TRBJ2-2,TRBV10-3,CAISSTQPGGVTGELFF
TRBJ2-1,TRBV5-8,CASSLFYPPKEQFF
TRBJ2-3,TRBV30,CAWSQLAGPSTDTQYF
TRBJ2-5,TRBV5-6,CASSLDPRETQYF
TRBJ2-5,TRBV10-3,CAIRSASPPETQYF
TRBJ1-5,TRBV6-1,CASSEIFGGGEPQHF
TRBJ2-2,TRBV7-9,CASSLTGPTGELFF
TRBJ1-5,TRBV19,CASSTTGGSNQPQHF
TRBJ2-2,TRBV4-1,CASSQEGGSPSGELFF
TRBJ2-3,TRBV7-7,CASSLIGGRADTQYF
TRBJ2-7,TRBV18,CASSTGQGVEQYF
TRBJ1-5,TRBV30,CAWSNDSNQPQHF
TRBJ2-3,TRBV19,CASKVHSQDTQYF
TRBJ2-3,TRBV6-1,CASSSGTSGTDTQYF
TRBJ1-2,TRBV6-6,CASSYASNYGYTF
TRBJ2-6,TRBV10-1,CASSDFTATSGANVLTF
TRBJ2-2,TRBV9,CASSVAPSGITGELFF
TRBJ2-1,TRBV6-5,CASSSTSGPYNEQFF
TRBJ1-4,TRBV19,CASALGYGGHGKLFF
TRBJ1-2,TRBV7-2,CASSQSGTAGGYTF
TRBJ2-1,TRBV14,CASSPSGRDSYNEQFF
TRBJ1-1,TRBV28,CASLTVMDTEAFF
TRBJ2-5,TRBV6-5,CASRNSGLWQETQYF
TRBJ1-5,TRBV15,CATSRGIGQAFNQPQHF
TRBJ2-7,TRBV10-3,CAIRLAGASYEQYF
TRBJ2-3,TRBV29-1,CSAAGLAAVDTQYF
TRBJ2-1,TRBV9,CASSVSRSEQFF
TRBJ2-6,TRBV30,CAWGKAGANVLTF
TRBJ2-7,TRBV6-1,CASSGHQAAGAYEQYF
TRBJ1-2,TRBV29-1,CSVEEAVNYGYTF
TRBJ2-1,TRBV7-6,CASSSQREGRYNEQFF
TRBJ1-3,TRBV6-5,CASSYGTVEYF
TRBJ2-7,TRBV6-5,CASSYSGEQYF
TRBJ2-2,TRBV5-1,CASTQLTTGELFF
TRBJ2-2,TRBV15,CATSRGTGDTGELFF
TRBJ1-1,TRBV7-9,CASSPRTTGNAFF
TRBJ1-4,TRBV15,CATSRDFPMTEKLFF
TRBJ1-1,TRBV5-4,CASSLKSGVNTEAFF
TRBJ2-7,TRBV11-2,CASSFRDRVHEQYF
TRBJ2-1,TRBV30,CAWHPRLAQEQFF